This TCR beta chain is from a study of T cells after yellow fever vaccination. This clonotype appeared a few times. TCRdb ran MiXCR on the 5' RACE reads and lists one entry per CDR3 protein. The sample consists of 400,000 to 450,000 distinct CDR3 sequences, approximately 19% of them appearing once. Specimen: PBMCs, collected before the yellow fever booster vaccination. The receptor's source is a man younger than 35 who received the YFV17D yellow fever vaccine.

CDR3 protein: CASSLAAGRGTEAFF. CDR3 in DNA: TGCGCCAGCAGCTTGGCTGCGGGAAGAGGCACTGAAGCTTTCTTT. This chain uses TRBV5-1 with TRBJ1-1; unclear D gene. This CDR3 spans 15 amino acids. V was clipped by 0 bases and J by 4 bases, with 13 bases between them. Germline assignment: CDR1 SGHRS and CDR2 YFSETQ.